Listed below are T cell receptor beta chains from one sample, sequenced in a study of blood T cell repertoires in COVID-19. The protocol was immunoSEQ multiplex PCR, while the TCRdb copy is restricted to in-frame clones and leaves out a portion. The sample records more than 150,000 clones, roughly 92% being singletons. The source material was peripheral blood. These receptors were taken from a man younger than 40 with COVID-19, enrolled during active disease. Both conserved end residues are part of each CDR3. Each record gives: J gene, V gene, clone size, D gene, CDR3 DNA, CDR3 protein. A D gene is named only where the DNA matches it firmly. Size is stated for part of the rows, as once, few or many counts, or as a class when the clone is expanded.

j_call: TRBJ1-2; v_call: TRBV4-1; clone_size: -; d_call: -; cdr3_nt: TGCGCCAGCAGCCAAGAGGGCAGGGGTTTCGGTGGCTACACCTTC; cdr3_aa: CASSQEGRGFGGYTF
j_call: TRBJ2-1; v_call: TRBV2; clone_size: -; d_call: -; cdr3_nt: TGTGCCAGTCTCGAGGTAAATGAGCAGTTCTTC; cdr3_aa: CASLEVNEQFF
j_call: TRBJ2-7; v_call: TRBV10-3; clone_size: -; d_call: TRBD1; cdr3_nt: TGTGCCATCAGTGACTCGATCCTCCGGGACAGTTACGAGCAGTACTTC; cdr3_aa: CAISDSILRDSYEQYF
j_call: TRBJ1-1; v_call: TRBV5-1; clone_size: -; d_call: -; cdr3_nt: TGCGCCAGCAGCTTGGCGGGGGAAAACACTGAAGCTTTCTTT; cdr3_aa: CASSLAGENTEAFF
j_call: TRBJ1-4; v_call: TRBV6-5; clone_size: -; d_call: TRBD1; cdr3_nt: TGTGCCAGCAGTCCCGGGGACAGGGTGTGGGGAAAACTGTTTTTT; cdr3_aa: CASSPGDRVWGKLFF
j_call: TRBJ1-2; v_call: TRBV15; clone_size: once; d_call: -; cdr3_nt: TGTGCCACCAGCAGAGATCGGGCAGGGTCTAAAGGCTACACCTTC; cdr3_aa: CATSRDRAGSKGYTF
j_call: TRBJ1-1; v_call: TRBV7-9; clone_size: -; d_call: -; cdr3_nt: TGTGCCAGCAGGAACACGTACACTGAAGCTTTCTTT; cdr3_aa: CASRNTYTEAFF
j_call: TRBJ1-5; v_call: TRBV4-2; clone_size: -; d_call: TRBD1; cdr3_nt: TGTGCCAGCAGCCAGGGAGGGACAGGGGGGGATCAGCCCCAGCATTTT; cdr3_aa: CASSQGGTGGDQPQHF
j_call: TRBJ1-6; v_call: TRBV25-1; clone_size: -; d_call: -; cdr3_nt: TGTGCCAGCAGTGCCCTCCAGGGGTTAAGTAGGAATTCACCCCTCCACTTT; cdr3_aa: CASSALQGLSRNSPLHF
j_call: TRBJ2-5; v_call: TRBV4-1; clone_size: -; d_call: TRBD2; cdr3_nt: TGCGCCAGCAGCCAGGGGGGGACCCTCCTCAGGACCCAGTACTTC; cdr3_aa: CASSQGGTLLRTQYF
j_call: TRBJ1-3; v_call: TRBV12-5; clone_size: -; d_call: -; cdr3_nt: TGTGCTAGTGGTTCTCTAGGGGTAAACACCATATATTTT; cdr3_aa: CASGSLGVNTIYF
j_call: TRBJ1-1; v_call: TRBV5-1; clone_size: -; d_call: TRBD1; cdr3_nt: TGCGCCAGCAGCTCCGGCTACAGGGGCACTGAAGCTTTCTTT; cdr3_aa: CASSSGYRGTEAFF
j_call: TRBJ1-3; v_call: TRBV10-3; clone_size: -; d_call: -; cdr3_nt: TGTGCCATCAGTGAGGGGAGGGACTCTGGAAACACCATATATTTT; cdr3_aa: CAISEGRDSGNTIYF
j_call: TRBJ2-3; v_call: TRBV5-1; clone_size: -; d_call: TRBD2; cdr3_nt: TGCGCCAGCAGCCCCAATGCGGGGGGCGGGGCAGATACGCAATATTTT; cdr3_aa: CASSPNAGGGADTQYF
j_call: TRBJ1-2; v_call: TRBV2; clone_size: -; d_call: TRBD1; cdr3_nt: TGTGCCAGCAGTGTAACAGGGGGCGGCTATGGCTACACCTTC; cdr3_aa: CASSVTGGGYGYTF
j_call: TRBJ1-2; v_call: TRBV10-2; clone_size: -; d_call: -; cdr3_nt: TGCGCCAGCAGTGAGCAGGAAACTAACTATGGCTACACCTTC; cdr3_aa: CASSEQETNYGYTF
j_call: TRBJ1-2; v_call: TRBV11-1; clone_size: -; d_call: TRBD1; cdr3_nt: TGTGCCAGCAGGGGACAGGGGGCAAGTGGCTACACCTTC; cdr3_aa: CASRGQGASGYTF
j_call: TRBJ1-2; v_call: TRBV30; clone_size: -; d_call: TRBD1; cdr3_nt: TGTGCCTGGAGTGTGCTACTACAGGGGCACTATGGCTACACCTTC; cdr3_aa: CAWSVLLQGHYGYTF
j_call: TRBJ1-4; v_call: TRBV18; clone_size: -; d_call: TRBD1; cdr3_nt: TGTGCCAGCTCACCGCTGGGACAGGGGCCAACCGCGACCCGAAAACTGTTTTTT; cdr3_aa: CASSPLGQGPTATRKLFF
j_call: TRBJ1-6; v_call: TRBV5-1; clone_size: once; d_call: -; cdr3_nt: TGCGCCAGCAGCTTGGGGGAGCTTAATTCACCCCTCCACTTT; cdr3_aa: CASSLGELNSPLHF
j_call: TRBJ1-2; v_call: TRBV12-3/TRBV12-4; clone_size: few; d_call: -; cdr3_nt: TGTGCCAGCAGTGGACAGAACTATGGCTACACCTTC; cdr3_aa: CASSGQNYGYTF
j_call: TRBJ1-1; v_call: TRBV10-3; clone_size: once; d_call: -; cdr3_nt: TGTGCCATCAGTGAGTACTCGGCAGGGGAGAACACTGAAGCTTTCTTT; cdr3_aa: CAISEYSAGENTEAFF
j_call: TRBJ1-6; v_call: TRBV6-2/TRBV6-3; clone_size: -; d_call: -; cdr3_nt: TGTGCCAGCACCCCTAGGGGTATGGGGAATTCACCCCTCCACTTT; cdr3_aa: CASTPRGMGNSPLHF
j_call: TRBJ2-7; v_call: TRBV12-3/TRBV12-4; clone_size: -; d_call: TRBD1; cdr3_nt: TGTGCCAGCACCCCCCGACAGGGTAGTCAGCAGTACTTC; cdr3_aa: CASTPRQGSQQYF
j_call: TRBJ2-5; v_call: TRBV5-4; clone_size: -; d_call: -; cdr3_nt: TGTGCCAGCAGCCAGGGGGGTGGTGTGGAGACCCAGTACTTC; cdr3_aa: CASSQGGGVETQYF
j_call: TRBJ2-3; v_call: TRBV6-2/TRBV6-3; clone_size: -; d_call: TRBD2; cdr3_nt: TGTGCCAGCAGTCCGGGACTAGCGGGACCAGATACGCAGTATTTT; cdr3_aa: CASSPGLAGPDTQYF
j_call: TRBJ2-7; v_call: TRBV6-2/TRBV6-3; clone_size: -; d_call: -; cdr3_nt: TGTGCCAGCAGTTACGGGACACCGGGCGAGCAGTACTTC; cdr3_aa: CASSYGTPGEQYF
j_call: TRBJ2-1; v_call: TRBV7-9; clone_size: -; d_call: TRBD2; cdr3_nt: TGTGCCAGCAGCCTAAAGACTAGCGGGGGGTACAATGAGCAGTTCTTC; cdr3_aa: CASSLKTSGGYNEQFF
j_call: TRBJ2-5; v_call: TRBV2; clone_size: -; d_call: -; cdr3_nt: TGTGCCAGCAGCGCGAGGGTCCAAGAGACCCAGTACTTC; cdr3_aa: CASSARVQETQYF
j_call: TRBJ1-5; v_call: TRBV10-3; clone_size: -; d_call: TRBD1; cdr3_nt: TGTGCCATCAGTGGCTTACAGGGGGTGGAATCCCCCCAGCATTTT; cdr3_aa: CAISGLQGVESPQHF
j_call: TRBJ2-1; v_call: TRBV6-1; clone_size: -; d_call: TRBD2; cdr3_nt: TGTGCCAGCAGAGAAAATCTAGCGGGACCGTACAATGAGCAGTTCTTC; cdr3_aa: CASRENLAGPYNEQFF
j_call: TRBJ1-6; v_call: TRBV7-9; clone_size: -; d_call: -; cdr3_nt: TGTGCCACCGCGGGGGAGACCCTCCACTTT; cdr3_aa: CATAGETLHF
j_call: TRBJ1-6; v_call: TRBV6-5; clone_size: -; d_call: -; cdr3_nt: TGTGCCAGCAGCGACAGTCTAAGGGATTCACCCCTCCACTTT; cdr3_aa: CASSDSLRDSPLHF
j_call: TRBJ1-5; v_call: TRBV4-1; clone_size: -; d_call: TRBD1; cdr3_nt: TGCGCCAGCAGCCAACCGACAGGGTCGGGCAATCAGCCCCAGCATTTT; cdr3_aa: CASSQPTGSGNQPQHF
j_call: TRBJ2-7; v_call: TRBV29-1; clone_size: -; d_call: TRBD1; cdr3_nt: TGCAGCGCCAGGGACAGACCCTACGAGCAGTACTTC; cdr3_aa: CSARDRPYEQYF
j_call: TRBJ1-1; v_call: TRBV5-1; clone_size: -; d_call: -; cdr3_nt: TGCGCCAGCAGCGGGGCGGGGACTGAAGCTTTCTTT; cdr3_aa: CASSGAGTEAFF
j_call: TRBJ2-7; v_call: TRBV27; clone_size: once; d_call: -; cdr3_nt: TGTGCCAGCAGGGGCAGGTCGTCCTACGAGCAGTACTTC; cdr3_aa: CASRGRSSYEQYF
j_call: TRBJ1-1; v_call: TRBV7-9; clone_size: once; d_call: -; cdr3_nt: TGTGCCAGCAGCTTAACGAGGGTTACTGAAGCTTTCTTT; cdr3_aa: CASSLTRVTEAFF
j_call: TRBJ2-7; v_call: TRBV11-3; clone_size: -; d_call: -; cdr3_nt: TGTGCCAGCAGCTTGGAGGGCTACGAGCAGTACTTC; cdr3_aa: CASSLEGYEQYF
j_call: TRBJ1-6; v_call: TRBV10-3; clone_size: -; d_call: -; cdr3_nt: TGTGCCACTCGGTGGGGGGATGATAATTCACCCCTCCACTTT; cdr3_aa: CATRWGDDNSPLHF
j_call: TRBJ1-1; v_call: TRBV19; clone_size: -; d_call: TRBD1; cdr3_nt: TGTGCCACCCTCACCGGGACAGGGGGCGTGCGGGCTTTCTTT; cdr3_aa: CATLTGTGGVRAFF
j_call: TRBJ1-4; v_call: TRBV6-2/TRBV6-3; clone_size: -; d_call: -; cdr3_nt: TGTGCCAGCAGCCAAGCCTATCAGGGACTCGTTTCAACTAATGAAAAACTGTTTTTT; cdr3_aa: CASSQAYQGLVSTNEKLFF
j_call: TRBJ1-1; v_call: TRBV25-1; clone_size: -; d_call: -; cdr3_nt: TGTGCCAGCAACCTCGGACACGCGAACACTGAAGCTTTCTTT; cdr3_aa: CASNLGHANTEAFF
j_call: TRBJ2-1; v_call: TRBV11-1; clone_size: -; d_call: TRBD1; cdr3_nt: TGTGCCAGCAGCCCGGACAGGGATGAGCAGTTCTTC; cdr3_aa: CASSPDRDEQFF
j_call: TRBJ2-2; v_call: TRBV2; clone_size: -; d_call: -; cdr3_nt: TGTGCCAGCAGTTTTACAGGGAGAAGTAACACCGGGGAGCTGTTTTTT; cdr3_aa: CASSFTGRSNTGELFF
j_call: TRBJ1-1; v_call: TRBV6-2/TRBV6-3; clone_size: -; d_call: TRBD1; cdr3_nt: TGTGCCAGCAGTTTTGGACAGGGATTTGGTGAAGCTTTCTTT; cdr3_aa: CASSFGQGFGEAFF
j_call: TRBJ1-1; v_call: TRBV2; clone_size: -; d_call: -; cdr3_nt: TGTGCCAGCAGTGAAGCGCTGAGCTACGCGTCTGAAGCTTTCTTT; cdr3_aa: CASSEALSYASEAFF
j_call: TRBJ1-1; v_call: TRBV7-9; clone_size: -; d_call: -; cdr3_nt: TGTGCCAGCAGCACCCAGACAGGTGCTAACACTGAAGCTTTCTTT; cdr3_aa: CASSTQTGANTEAFF
j_call: TRBJ2-1; v_call: TRBV6-4; clone_size: -; d_call: TRBD2; cdr3_nt: TGTGCCAGCATGGATAGCGGGGGCGGAGAGCAGTTCTTC; cdr3_aa: CASMDSGGGEQFF
j_call: TRBJ1-3; v_call: TRBV6-6; clone_size: -; d_call: TRBD1; cdr3_nt: TGTGCCAGCAGTCAGGGGGCACTCTCTGGAAACACCATATATTTT; cdr3_aa: CASSQGALSGNTIYF
j_call: TRBJ2-2; v_call: TRBV6-2/TRBV6-3; clone_size: -; d_call: -; cdr3_nt: TGTGCCAGCAGTTCCACCGGCACTAGCTCCGGGGAGCTGTTTTTT; cdr3_aa: CASSSTGTSSGELFF
j_call: TRBJ1-5; v_call: TRBV19; clone_size: once; d_call: TRBD1; cdr3_nt: TGTGCCAGTAGTATCCGAGACAGGGTGGTGAATCAGCCCCAGCATTTT; cdr3_aa: CASSIRDRVVNQPQHF